These 30 T cell receptor beta chains were sequenced from one sample in a study of blood T cell repertoires in COVID-19. Profiled with immunoSEQ multiplex PCR; TCRdb holds only in-frame clones, not every one. The table includes 150,000 to 200,000 clones, more than 60% detected once. Sample: peripheral blood. The receptors stem from a man between 50 and 59 years old who had recovered from COVID-19.

The V gene is TRBV19, the J gene TRBJ2-7; D is possibly TRBD2 (5 bases). The germline V gene encodes CDR1 LNHDA and CDR2 SQIVND (reference sequence). The CDR3 is made up of 13 amino acids. Trimming stripped 1 base from V and 5 bases from J, with 9 bases between. The CDR3 reads CASSIGLADEQYF. CDR3 nucleotides: TGTGCCAGTAGTATAGGGCTAGCAGACGAGCAGTACTTC.

This chain connects TRBV10-3 to TRBJ1-2; tentative D call: TRBD1 (5 bases). V dropped 6 bases and J dropped 5 bases, with 13 bases sitting between them. Germline V gene data show CDR1 as ENHRY and CDR2 as SYGVKD. The CDR3 has 13 amino acids. CDR3: CAIRGGPAYGYTF. The CDR3 DNA reads as TGTGCCATCAGGGGGGGTCCCGCGTATGGCTACACCTTC.

The chain employs TRBV7-2 and TRBJ2-2; unclear D gene. CDR3 length: 15 amino acids. The germline V and J ends were trimmed by 3 bases and 1 base, with 9 bases remaining between them. Germline V gene sequence: CDR1 SGHTA, CDR2 FQGNSA. CDR3 sequence: CASSLRLVNTGELFF. The CDR3 nucleotides read TGTGCCAGCAGCTTGCGACTCGTGAACACCGGGGAGCTGTTTTTT.

This clone was detected only once. The rearrangement uses TRBV29-1 and TRBJ2-3; 13 nucleotides align to TRBD2. The V gene end was trimmed by 6 bases and the J gene end by 6 bases; junction bases not matched to a gene: 9. In germline, CDR1 is SQVTM, CDR2 ANQGSEA. The CDR3 totals 15 residues. Written as DNA, the CDR3 is TGCAGCGTCTCTGGACTAGCGGGAGTCATGGATACGCAGTATTTT. This sequence encodes CSVSGLAGVMDTQYF.

This clone has at least ten counts. The J gene is TRBJ1-5, the V gene TRBV27; TRBD1 matches 11 bases. Germline V gene lookup returns CDR1 MNHEY and CDR2 SMNVEV (reference sequence). V shed 5 bases and J 0 bases; nucleotides not matched to a gene: 12. The CDR3 is 19 amino acids. The CDR3 nucleotides read TGTGCCAGCAGTATCCTGCTTGGACAGGGGGCTAGTAGCAATCAGCCCCAGCATTTT. Translated: CASSILLGQGASSNQPQHF.

The chain carries TRBV10-3 and TRBJ2-7; 9 bases match TRBD1. V shed 6 bases and J 3 bases; nucleotides not matched to a gene: 6. The CDR3 spans 14 residues. Per germline, CDR1 ENHRY and CDR2 SYGVKD. CDR3 coding DNA: TGTGCCATCAGGGGGACAGGGAACGGCTACGAGCAGTACTTC. Its protein is CAIRGTGNGYEQYF.

V is TRBV4-2 and J is TRBJ2-1, with 9 bases aligning to TRBD2. Unmatched junction bases numbered 15, after V lost 0 bases and J lost 3 bases. CDR3 size: 20 residues. Looked up from germline, CDR1 is LGHNA and CDR2 is YNFKEQ. The CDR3 spells CASSQDPRREGTAFYNEQFF. CDR3 nucleotide sequence: TGTGCCAGCAGCCAAGATCCGCGGCGGGAGGGGACCGCTTTCTACAATGAGCAGTTCTTC.

This chain connects TRBV7-8 to TRBJ2-1, with 7 positions matching TRBD2. The V gene end was trimmed by 0 bases and the J gene end by 4 bases; junction bases not matched to a gene: 3. Germline-derived CDR1 and CDR2 are SGHVS and FQNEAQ. The CDR3 contains 15 residues. CDR3 DNA: TGTGCCAGCAGCTTAGCGGGGGGGATTTACAATGAGCAGTTCTTC. It is translated as CASSLAGGIYNEQFF. Using reference TRBV7-8 and TRBJ2-1 for the parts outside the CDR3, the full variable domain is GAGVSQSPRYKVAKRGQDVALRCDPISGHVSLFWYQQALGQGPEFLTYFQNEAQLDKSGLPSDRFFAERPEGSVSTLKIQRTQQEDSAVYLCASSLAGGIYNEQFFGPGTRLTVL.

This chain uses TRBV10-3 with TRBJ1-1; possible D gene TRBD1, 6 bases. Trimming took 3 bases from V and 1 from J, leaving 9 bases between them. This CDR3 region has 14 residues. The V gene's germline CDR1 is ENHRY and CDR2 SYGVKD. Here the CDR3 reads CAISDHRANTEAFF. The CDR3 nucleotides are TGTGCCATCAGTGACCACAGGGCGAACACTGAAGCTTTCTTT.

The rearrangement uses TRBV7-9 and TRBJ1-2; no reliable D call. The length of the CDR3 is 13 residues. CDR1 and CDR2 from the germline V gene are SEHNR and FQNEAQ (reference sequence). V was trimmed by 5 bases and J by 4 bases, leaving 11 bases between them. The chain's CDR3 is CASSPEVSYGYTF. The DNA of the CDR3 is TGTGCCAGCAGCCCTGAAGTCAGCTATGGCTACACCTTC.

This chain links TRBV18 with TRBJ1-4, with TRBD1 as a possible D gene (5 bases). With 4 bases removed from V and 6 bases from J, the gap between germline ends came to 18 bases. CDR1 is KGHSH and CDR2 is LQKENI in the germline V gene. The CDR3 covers 16 residues. The CDR3 DNA reads TGTGCCAGCTCACAAGTTCAGGGAATTGACGATGAAAAACTGTTTTTT. It is translated as CASSQVQGIDDEKLFF. Based on the CDR3 plus reference TRBV18 and TRBJ1-4, the full variable domain is NAGVMQNPRHLVRRRGQEARLRCSPMKGHSHVYWYRQLPEEGLKFMVYLQKENIIDESGMPKERFSAEFPKEGPSILRIQQVVRGDSAAYFCASSQVQGIDDEKLFFGSGTQLSVL.

The chain carries TRBV7-9 and TRBJ1-3, with a weak D call TRBD1 (6 bases). The germline V gene has CDR1 SEHNR and CDR2 FQNEAQ (reference sequence). The CDR3 consists of 14 residues. V was shortened by 0 bases and J by 3 bases, with 6 bases between the two germline ends. CDR3 region: CASSLARGGNTIYF. CDR3 DNA: TGTGCCAGCAGCTTAGCCAGGGGTGGAAACACCATATATTTT.

The table lists this clone with a count of one. The rearrangement links TRBV5-4 to TRBJ2-3, with D possibly being TRBD1 (5 bases). The CDR3 runs 17 residues. Germline-derived CDR1 and CDR2 are SGHNT and YYREEE (reference sequence). V shed 0 bases and J shed 0 bases, with 14 bases lying between them. CDR3 nucleotides: TGTGCCAGCAGCTTGGCCAAGGGGCGGCCTAGCACAGATACGCAGTATTTT. It is translated as CASSLAKGRPSTDTQYF.

This clone was counted a few times. The V call is TRBV7-9, the J call TRBJ1-1; TRBD1 agrees at 7 bases. The CDR3 extends over 12 amino acids. V lost 5 bases, J lost 4 bases, and 1 base stayed unmatched. CDR1 is SEHNR and CDR2 is FQNEAQ in the germline V gene (reference sequence). CDR3 bases: TGTGCCAGCAGCGAGGGGGCCACTGAAGCTTTCTTT. This sequence encodes CASSEGATEAFF.

The chain recombines TRBV5-6 with TRBJ2-7; 12 positions match TRBD2. The CDR3 is made up of 16 amino acids. The V gene end was trimmed by 0 bases and the J gene end by 6 bases; junction bases not matched to a gene: 7. Germline V gene sequence: CDR1 SGHDT, CDR2 YYEEEE. The CDR3 spells CASSLGTSGIGGEQYF. CDR3 nucleotide sequence: TGTGCCAGCAGCTTGGGGACTAGCGGGATTGGTGGCGAGCAGTACTTC. The full variable domain, completed using reference TRBV5-6 and TRBJ2-7, is DAGVTQSPTHLIKTRGQQVTLRCSPKSGHDTVSWYQQALGQGPQFIFQYYEEEERQRGNFPDRFSGHQFPNYSSELNVNALLLGDSALYLCASSLGTSGIGGEQYFGPGTRLTVT.

The chain couples TRBV6-5 to TRBJ2-1; 7 bases are shared with TRBD2. CDR3 length equals 14 residues. Germline CDR1 MNHEY, CDR2 SVGAGI. The V and J ends lost 2 bases and 4 bases, in that order; junction bases with no gene match: 2. The CDR3 sequence: CASSYRGGYNEQFF. As DNA, the CDR3 is TGTGCCAGCAGTTACCGCGGGGGTTACAATGAGCAGTTCTTC.

This clone was observed a single time. V is TRBV3-1 (or the pseudogene TRBV3-2) and J is TRBJ2-2; 7 nucleotides align to TRBD2. The junction had 6 bases not matched to a gene; V was cut back by 3 bases and J by 5 bases. Germline V gene data show CDR1 as LGHDT and CDR2 as YNNKEL (reference sequence). The CDR3 contains 15 residues. Here the CDR3 DNA reads TGTGCCAGCAGCCACCGACTAGCCCTAACCGGGGAGCTGTTTTTT. Translating it yields CASSHRLALTGELFF.

The V and J genes are TRBV4-3 and TRBJ2-2; a possible D gene is TRBD2 (6 bases). The CDR3 is 17 residues long. CDR1 and CDR2 (germline): LGHNA, YSLEER. V dropped 0 bases and J dropped 5 bases, with 16 bases sitting between them. The CDR3 loop reads CASSQEVTGVGTGELFF. DNA for the CDR3: TGCGCCAGCAGCCAAGAAGTAACGGGAGTGGGGACCGGGGAGCTGTTTTTT.

This chain links TRBV7-8 with TRBJ2-7; maybe TRBD1 (6 bases). The CDR3 sequence is 14 residues long. Germline V lookup: CDR1 SGHVS, CDR2 FQNEAQ. V shed 5 bases and J shed 0 bases, with 11 bases lying between them. DNA for the CDR3: TGTGCCAGCAGCCTCAGGGGTGTCTCCTACGAGCAGTACTTC. It specifies CASSLRGVSYEQYF.

This chain connects TRBV28 to TRBJ1-1; 8 bases are shared with TRBD1. Germline CDR1 reads MDHEN; CDR2 reads SYDVKM. Unmatched junction bases numbered 8, after V lost 6 bases and J lost 5 bases. The CDR3 contains 14 residues. CDR3 coding DNA: TGTGCCAGCAGGGAAGACAGGGGTGGAACTGAAGCTTTCTTT. It specifies CASREDRGGTEAFF.

The J gene is TRBJ1-3, the V gene TRBV7-2, with D hard to call. Deletions cut 0 bases from V and 0 bases from J, with 9 bases between. This CDR3 spans 16 amino acids. The germline CDR1 and CDR2 sequences are SGHTA and FQGNSA. The CDR3 DNA reads as TGTGCCAGCAGCTTAGCGTTAGACAACTCTGGAAACACCATATATTTT. This encodes CASSLALDNSGNTIYF.

The chain has TRBV7-7 and TRBJ2-3; a weak D match, TRBD2 (8 bases). Germline V lookup: CDR1 SSHAT, CDR2 FNYEAQ (reference sequence). V was shortened by 4 bases and J by 4 bases, with 15 bases between the two germline ends. The CDR3 covers 15 residues. The CDR3, as DNA: TGTGCCAGCAGCTACTCGGGAGGGGGCGCAGATACGCAGTATTTT. Translated: CASSYSGGGADTQYF. The full variable domain, completed using reference TRBV7-7 and TRBJ2-3, is GAGVSQSPRYKVTKRGQDVTLRCDPISSHATLYWYQQALGQGPEFLTYFNYEAQPDKSGLPSDRFSAERPEGSISTLTIQRTEQRDSAMYRCASSYSGGGADTQYFGPGTRLTVL.

In its sample, this clone was seen a few times. V and J are TRBV7-9 and TRBJ2-7; 7 bases are a match to TRBD2. Unmatched junction bases numbered 9, after V lost 8 bases and J lost 2 bases. The CDR3 length is 14 residues. Germline V gene sequence: CDR1 SEHNR, CDR2 FQNEAQ (reference sequence). This CDR3 reads CASADSGLTYEQYF. The CDR3 DNA sequence: TGTGCCAGCGCGGATAGCGGGCTAACCTACGAGCAGTACTTC.

The chain recombines TRBV13 with TRBJ1-6; possibly TRBD1 for D (6 bases). The CDR3 totals 15 residues. The V gene lost 0 bases and the J gene lost 9 bases, with 12 bases spanning the gap. Germline V gene sequence: CDR1 PRHDT, CDR2 FYEKMQ (reference sequence). The DNA of the CDR3 is TGTGCCAGCAGCTTAGGCCCTTCGGACAGTTCACCCCTCCACTTT. Translated: CASSLGPSDSSPLHF. Looking up the rest from reference TRBV13 and TRBJ1-6 gives the full variable domain: AAGVIQSPRHLIKEKRETATLKCYPIPRHDTVYWYQQGPGQDPQFLISFYEKMQSDKGSIPDRFSAQQFSDYHSELNMSSLELGDSALYFCASSLGPSDSSPLHFGNGTRLTVT.

The chain has TRBV11-2 and TRBJ1-2; D perhaps matches TRBD1 (5 bases). Trimming stripped 2 bases from V and 4 bases from J, with 14 bases between. CDR1 is SGHAT, CDR2 FQNNGV, per germline. The CDR3 runs to 15 residues. CDR3 DNA sequence: TGTGCCAGCAGCTTATCGTATCAGGGTCCCTATGGCTACACCTTC. Translation: CASSLSYQGPYGYTF.

The rearrangement uses TRBV7-8 and TRBJ1-1, with D unresolved. Germline V gene lookup returns CDR1 SGHVS and CDR2 FQNEAQ. Trimming removed 6 bases at V and 2 bases at J, with 13 bases between. This CDR3 spans 14 amino acids. The CDR3 coding sequence is TGTGCCAGCAGGGAGGGTTCGGGCAACACTGAAGCTTTCTTT. Its protein is CASREGSGNTEAFF.

This clone was detected ten times or more. This rearrangement joins TRBV27 to TRBJ2-7, with 9 bases matching TRBD1. V shed 2 bases, J shed 8 bases, and the junction held 7 bases outside the gene matches. The CDR3 runs 14 residues. CDR1 MNHEY and CDR2 SMNVEV come from the germline V gene (reference sequence). CDR3 sequence: CASSLRGTGSKQYF. In nucleotides, the CDR3 is TGTGCCAGCAGTTTACGCGGGACAGGGAGCAAGCAGTACTTC.

The rearrangement joins TRBV18 to TRBJ1-5, with D tentatively TRBD1 (5 bases). CDR3 length equals 14 residues. The germline gives CDR1 KGHSH, CDR2 LQKENI. V gave up 1 base and J gave up 6 bases, with 10 bases separating them. CDR3 loop: CASSPQTESQPQHF. CDR3 in DNA: TGTGCCAGCTCACCACAGACAGAGAGTCAGCCCCAGCATTTT.

This clone was seen a few times. The rearrangement links TRBV7-3 to TRBJ2-3; 11 positions agree with TRBD2. The CDR3 consists of 16 residues. Trimming at V came to 5 bases and at J to 2 bases, leaving 6 bases not matched to a gene. CDR1 and CDR2 from the germline V gene are SGHTA and FQGTGA. CDR3 protein: CASSPRLAGSTDTQYF. The DNA for the CDR3 is TGTGCCAGCAGCCCTCGACTAGCGGGGTCCACAGATACGCAGTATTTT.

The J gene is TRBJ2-2, the V gene TRBV4-2; 8 nucleotides agree with TRBD1. This CDR3 region has 17 residues. Germline CDR1 LGHNA, CDR2 YNFKEQ. With V trimmed by 4 bases and J by 6 bases, 13 bases remained unmatched. The CDR3 spells CASSPRRGTGGAGELFF. DNA for the CDR3: TGTGCCAGCAGCCCGAGGCGCGGGACAGGTGGGGCCGGGGAGCTGTTTTTT.